These 24 T cell receptor beta chains were all obtained from the same sample, sequenced in a study of blood T cells in healthy people across ages. A J-beta primer mix and a sample-barcoded 5' primer were used in a second PCR of roughly 6 to 11 cycles. TCRdb re-called the 5' RACE reads with MiXCR, one entry per CDR3 protein. The sample comprises about 1,600,000 distinct CDR3 sequences, 42% of which are singletons, and roughly 7.7% rests with the top ten. Sequencing was carried out using blood. These receptors were taken from a woman between 18 and 30 years old in good health.

This chain connects TRBV27 to TRBJ1-1; 7 nucleotides line up with TRBD1. J lost 8 bases, V lost 6 bases, and 12 bases had no gene match. The CDR3 runs to 14 residues. Per germline, CDR1 MNHEY and CDR2 SMNVEV (reference sequence). CDR3 region: CASSSGDRRKEAFF. DNA of the CDR3: TGTGCCAGCAGCTCGGGGGACAGACGTAAAGAAGCTTTCTTT.

The sample holds many counts of this clonotype. V and J are TRBV29-1 and TRBJ2-4; D may be TRBD2 (5 bases). CDR1 is SQVTM and CDR2 is ANQGSEA in the germline V gene. The length of the CDR3 is 12 residues. Trimming cost V 5 bases and J 4 bases, with 9 bases left between them. DNA for the CDR3: TGCAGCGTTAATGAGGGAAAAAACATTCAGTACTTC. This gives the protein CSVNEGKNIQYF.

V and J are TRBV14 and TRBJ2-7; the match to TRBD2 covers 7 bases. The CDR3 runs to 14 residues. Germline loops: CDR1 SGHDN, CDR2 FVKESK. The V and J ends lost 3 bases and 5 bases, in that order; junction bases with no gene match: 7. The CDR3 DNA is TGTGCCAGCAGCCACGGGCGGGAGCTCGACGAGCAGTACTTC. Its translation: CASSHGRELDEQYF. The full variable domain, rest sourced from reference TRBV14 and TRBJ2-7, is EAGVTQFPSHSVIEKGQTVTLRCDPISGHDNLYWYRRVMGKEIKFLLHFVKESKQDESGMPNNRFLAERTGGTYSTLKVQPAELEDSGVYFCASSHGRELDEQYFGPGTRLTVT.

The chain is built from TRBV29-1 and TRBJ2-2; TRBD1 might be the D (6 bases). This CDR3 contains 13 residues. V was shortened by 7 bases and J by 6 bases, with 15 bases between the two germline ends. Germline V gene data show CDR1 as SQVTM and CDR2 as ANQGSEA. The CDR3 sequence: CSGAGAGAGELFF. DNA of the CDR3: TGCAGCGGGGCCGGGGCAGGGGCCGGGGAGCTGTTTTTT.

The rearrangement joins TRBV20-1 to TRBJ2-5; D gene ambiguous. V was pared by 5 bases and J by 1 base, with 17 bases between. Germline V gene lookup returns CDR1 DFQATT and CDR2 SNEGSKA (reference sequence). This CDR3 comprises 15 residues. Written as DNA, the CDR3 is TGCAGTGCTGTACCCGCGGAAAACCTCCAAGAGACCCAGTACTTC. It is translated as CSAVPAENLQETQYF.

The gene calls are TRBV4-1 and TRBJ1-1; D possibly corresponds to TRBD1 (5 bases). This CDR3 is 15 amino acids long. CDR1 is MGHRA and CDR2 is YSYEKL in the germline V gene. With 4 bases removed from V and 5 bases from J, the gap between germline ends came to 17 bases. This CDR3 reads CASSPTTRVGTEAFF. The CDR3, as DNA: TGCGCCAGCAGCCCCACGACCAGGGTGGGGACTGAAGCTTTCTTT.

The chain has TRBV10-3 and TRBJ2-1, with TRBD1 as a possible D gene (6 bases). The length of the CDR3 is 15 residues. CDR1 is ENHRY, CDR2 SYGVKD, per germline. V gave up 5 bases and J gave up 3 bases, with 14 bases separating them. The DNA for the CDR3 is TGTGCCATCAGTCCAGACAGGATCCTCTACAATGAGCAGTTCTTC. It encodes CAISPDRILYNEQFF.

Worth noting for this clonotype: A much larger clone sits a single nucleotide away, making a read error possible. V and J are TRBV20-1 and TRBJ2-7, with unresolved D. Germline values: CDR1 DFQATT, CDR2 SNEGSKA (reference sequence). The CDR3 spans 12 residues. This CDR3 is CSASRFSDEQYF. CDR3 DNA: TGCAGTGCTAGCAGGTTCTCCGACGAGCAGTACTTC.

This chain uses TRBV13 with TRBJ1-1, with a weak D call TRBD1 (5 bases). This CDR3 has 15 amino acids. Germline loops: CDR1 PRHDT, CDR2 FYEKMQ (reference sequence). Trimming cost V 4 bases and J 3 bases, with 15 bases left between them. The CDR3 sequence is CASSSKLGGDTEAFF. The CDR3 nucleotides are TGTGCCAGCAGCTCAAAACTGGGGGGGGACACTGAAGCTTTCTTT. Based on the CDR3 plus reference TRBV13 and TRBJ1-1, the full variable domain is AAGVIQSPRHLIKEKRETATLKCYPIPRHDTVYWYQQGPGQDPQFLISFYEKMQSDKGSIPDRFSAQQFSDYHSELNMSSLELGDSALYFCASSSKLGGDTEAFFGQGTRLTVV.

The genes are TRBV6-6 and TRBJ1-1, with TRBD1 identical over 8 bases. Germline V CDR1 and CDR2: MNHNY, SVGAGI (reference sequence). This CDR3 spans 15 amino acids. J was trimmed by 6 bases and V by 6 bases; bases with no gene match: 12. CDR3 in amino acids: CASSPPTGVGAEAFF. The CDR3 nucleotides are TGTGCCAGCAGCCCCCCGACAGGGGTTGGGGCTGAAGCTTTCTTT.

This clonotype was seen once. The V gene is TRBV12-3 or TRBV12-4, the J gene TRBJ2-7; D could derive from TRBD1 or TRBD2 (6 bases each). Judging by the DNA end, TRBJ2-5 fits better; the J call may be wrong. There are 13 residues in the CDR3. CDR3 coding DNA: TGTGCCAGCAGTGCCGGGGGCGTTAAGACCCAGTACTTC. Translated, it gives CASSAGGVKTQYF.

The chain joins TRBV15 to TRBJ1-1; 7 bases match TRBD1. V trimming: 0 bases; J trimming: 6 bases; junction bases outside the gene matches: 7. The CDR3 has 15 amino acids. Germline values: CDR1 LNHNV, CDR2 YYDKDF (reference sequence). The CDR3 bases are TGTGCCACCAGCAGAGATCAGGGGGGAACCTCTGAAGCTTTCTTT. Its translation is CATSRDQGGTSEAFF.

This clonotype was detected once. The chain carries TRBV11-3 and TRBJ2-2, with no clear D. V was clipped by 5 bases and J by 4 bases, with 17 bases between them. In germline, CDR1 is SGHNT, CDR2 YENEEA. The CDR3 runs 16 residues. CDR3 in amino acids: CASSVRNPTGTGELFF. The CDR3 bases are TGTGCCAGCAGCGTAAGGAATCCTACGGGCACCGGGGAGCTGTTTTTT. The entire variable domain, with the rest obtained from reference TRBV11-3 and TRBJ2-2, is as follows: EAGVVQSPRYKIIEKKQPVAFWCNPISGHNTLYWYLQNLGQGPELLIRYENEEAVDDSQLPKDRFSAERLKGVDSTLKIQPAELGDSAVYLCASSVRNPTGTGELFFGEGSRLTVL.

This clonotype has a count of ten or more. The chain links TRBV6-5 to TRBJ1-1, with a tentative D call TRBD1 (5 bases). Germline assignment: CDR1 MNHEY and CDR2 SVGAGI. The V end was cut by 0 bases, the J end by 4 bases, with 18 bases between. The CDR3 contains 17 residues. CDR3 amino acids: CASSYSMDLRRGTEAFF. The CDR3, as DNA: TGTGCCAGCAGTTACTCGATGGACCTACGGAGGGGCACTGAAGCTTTCTTT.

V gene TRBV27 combines with J gene TRBJ1-2; tentative D call: TRBD1 (5 bases). Germline V gives CDR1 MNHEY, CDR2 SMNVEV (reference sequence). With 5 bases removed from V and 3 bases from J, the gap between germline ends came to 13 bases. The CDR3 runs to 14 residues. The CDR3: CASSPRVGDYGYTF. DNA of the CDR3: TGTGCCAGCAGTCCGAGGGTGGGGGACTATGGCTACACCTTC.

This clonotype was counted many times. The CDR3 protein is CASRQGSNQPQHF. CDR3 in DNA: TGTGCCAGCAGACAGGGTAGCAATCAGCCCCAGCATTTT. V and J are TRBV6-5 and TRBJ1-5; D possibly corresponds to TRBD1 (6 bases). The ends were cut back, 6 bases at V and 0 bases at J, with 6 bases in the middle. CDR1 and CDR2 (germline): MNHEY, SVGAGI. This CDR3 is 13 amino acids long.

The rearrangement joins TRBV7-9 to TRBJ2-3, with D maybe TRBD1 (6 bases). The V gene's germline CDR1 is SEHNR and CDR2 FQNEAQ (reference sequence). The CDR3 length is 12 residues. V was clipped by 3 bases and J by 8 bases, with 9 bases between them. The CDR3 DNA reads as TGTGCCAGCAGCTTGACAGGTGGTACGCAGTATTTT. It specifies CASSLTGGTQYF.

This clonotype occurred a few times. The chain is built from TRBV6-1 and TRBJ2-5, with D unclear. The J call is in doubt because the DNA end fits TRBJ2-7 better. Germline CDR1 is MNHNS and CDR2 is SASEGT. CDR3 length: 12 amino acids. The CDR3 DNA follows: TGTGCCAGCAGGATGGTGACGGGCGAGCAGTACTTC. Its translation is CASRMVTGEQYF.

Only a few counts were recorded for this clonotype. The J gene is TRBJ2-7, the V gene TRBV12-3 or TRBV12-4; D gene unclear. There are 17 residues in the CDR3. The germline V and J ends were trimmed by 3 bases and 2 bases, with 20 bases remaining between them. This CDR3 reads CASSFLNSLYFPYEQYF. The CDR3 DNA reads as TGTGCCAGCAGTTTCCTAAATAGCCTCTATTTTCCCTACGAGCAGTACTTC.

Regarding this clonotype: Sequence at one end of the junction differs from germline and may be a read error. The chain uses TRBV5-6 and TRBJ2-7; D remains unclear. This CDR3 has 14 amino acids. CDR1 is SGHDT and CDR2 is YYEEEE in the germline V gene. The CDR3 nucleotides are TGTGCCAACAGCTTGGGTAGGCTTCTTAGGATCCAGTACTTC. Amino acid sequence: CANSLGRLLRIQYF.

This clonotype was seen just once. This rearrangement joins TRBV7-2 to TRBJ2-1, with unresolved D. The germline V and J ends were trimmed by 3 bases and 4 bases, with 10 bases remaining between them. Germline V gives CDR1 SGHTA, CDR2 FQGNSA. This CDR3 region has 14 residues. The CDR3 protein is CASSFAESYNEQFF. The CDR3 DNA sequence: TGTGCCAGCAGCTTTGCCGAATCATACAATGAGCAGTTCTTC.

V gene TRBV6-1 combines with J gene TRBJ2-3, with TRBD2 matching over 13 bases. CDR1 and CDR2 from the germline V gene are MNHNS and SASEGT. The CDR3 is made up of 18 amino acids. Unmatched junction bases numbered 11, after V lost 5 bases and J lost 3 bases. The CDR3 region is CASSLQRGLAGRTDTQYF. In nucleotides, the CDR3 is TGTGCCAGCAGTCTCCAAAGGGGACTAGCGGGGCGGACAGATACGCAGTATTTT.

V usage is TRBV27 and J usage is TRBJ2-7, with D possibly matching TRBD1 (6 bases). The length of the CDR3 is 15 residues. Looked up from germline, CDR1 is MNHEY and CDR2 is SMNVEV (reference sequence). V dropped 6 bases and J dropped 0 bases, with 15 bases sitting between them. The CDR3 DNA follows: TGTGCCAGCAGGCCACAGGGCTCCCTCTCCTACGAGCAGTACTTC. Translated: CASRPQGSLSYEQYF.

This chain joins TRBV5-1 and TRBJ2-7; D is unresolved. Trimming cost V 0 bases and J 0 bases, with 10 bases left between them. The CDR3 is made up of 15 amino acids. In germline, CDR1 is SGHRS, CDR2 YFSETQ. In DNA, the CDR3 is TGCGCCAGCAGCTTGGATCGGTATAGCTCCTACGAGCAGTACTTC. This sequence encodes CASSLDRYSSYEQYF.